This T cell receptor beta chain was retrieved from a study of blood T cell repertoires in COVID-19. Across the whole study: The United States, Italy and Spain supplied acute and convalescent COVID-19 samples. Sample material is recorded as cDNA or gDNA derived from T cells, B-cell-depleted T cells, or PBMCs.

This clone was observed once. The CDR3 loop spans 15 amino acids. V was pared by 2 bases and J by 2 bases, with 5 bases of the junction left unmatched. Germline lookup yields CDR1 LGHDT and CDR2 YNNKEL (reference sequence). Assay used: immunoSEQ multiplex PCR; TCRdb lists only in-frame clones, some missing. The table lists around 80,000 clones, around 87% of them singletons. The TCR comes from a man older than 75 with active or convalescent COVID-19. The sequencing input was peripheral blood. This chain connects TRBV3-1 (or the pseudogene TRBV3-2) to TRBJ2-5; 7 bases are shared with TRBD1. For the CDR3, the DNA is TGTGCCAGCAGCCAACCAGGGACAGTTCAAGAGACCCAGTACTTC. Translation gives CASSQPGTVQETQYF.